Below are 13 T cell receptor beta chains sequenced from a single sample in a study of blood T cell repertoires in COVID-19. Libraries were prepared by immunoSEQ multiplex PCR; TCRdb keeps only in-frame clonotypes and omits some of them. This sample carries a few hundred thousand clones, about 80% of them seen once, and the ten largest clones take 15% to 18%. The source material was peripheral blood. The receptors shown here come from a person between 70 and 80 years old with COVID-19, enrolled during active disease.

The V gene is TRBV9, the J gene TRBJ1-4; TRBD1 agrees at 7 bases. V was pared by 3 bases and J by 12 bases, with 14 bases of the junction left unmatched. Germline V gene lookup returns CDR1 SGDLS and CDR2 YYNGEE. The CDR3 is 15 residues long. The CDR3 DNA reads as TGTGCCAGCAGCGGCCAGGCGACAGGGTTAGGACAACTGTTTTTT. This codes for CASSGQATGLGQLFF.

The rearrangement uses TRBV6-2 or TRBV6-3 and TRBJ1-5; D is unclear. The CDR3 loop spans 13 amino acids. The V gene lost 2 bases and the J gene lost 3 bases, with 5 bases spanning the gap. Germline V gene sequence: CDR1 MNHEY, CDR2 SVGEGT. CDR3 DNA: TGTGCCAGCAGTTACGGCCTCAATCAGCCCCAGCATTTT. Amino acid sequence: CASSYGLNQPQHF.

This clone was counted once. The chain is built from TRBV5-6 and TRBJ1-5; no clear D gene. Trimming pared 1 base from V and 5 bases from J, leaving 7 bases between. This CDR3 has 13 amino acids. The germline V gene has CDR1 SGHDT and CDR2 YYEEEE. The CDR3 DNA reads TGTGCCAGCAGCTTGCTAGGAGATCAGCCCCAGCATTTT. This sequence encodes CASSLLGDQPQHF.

This chain links TRBV27 with TRBJ2-7; 12 bases are a match to TRBD2. Germline CDR1 and CDR2: MNHEY and SMNVEV (reference sequence). Losses at the gene ends were 7 bases for V and 6 bases for J; bases not matched to a gene: 10. The CDR3 length is 15 residues. The CDR3 nucleotides read TGTGCCAGCAAGTATCTAGCGGGAGGGCCTGGCGAGCAGTACTTC. Amino acids: CASKYLAGGPGEQYF.

The genes are TRBV7-8 and TRBJ2-1; D is ambiguous. Germline assignment: CDR1 SGHVS and CDR2 FQNEAQ. The CDR3 is made up of 12 amino acids. Trimming took off 5 bases at V and 15 bases at J, with 17 bases between the two ends. DNA of the CDR3: TGTGCCAGCAGCCCCAGGCTCTTTCGACCGTTCTTC. The encoded protein is CASSPRLFRPFF. The whole variable domain, filled in from reference TRBV7-8 and TRBJ2-1, reads GAGVSQSPRYKVAKRGQDVALRCDPISGHVSLFWYQQALGQGPEFLTYFQNEAQLDKSGLPSDRFFAERPEGSVSTLKIQRTQQEDSAVYLCASSPRLFRPFFGPGTRLTVL.

The gene calls are TRBV18 and TRBJ2-2; TRBD1 agrees at 7 bases. The CDR3 covers 16 residues. The trim removed 0 bases at V and 0 bases at J, leaving 1 base unmatched. Germline V lookup: CDR1 KGHSH, CDR2 LQKENI. CDR3 sequence reads: CASSPPGQTNTGELFF. The CDR3 DNA reads as TGTGCCAGCTCACCACCGGGACAGACGAACACCGGGGAGCTGTTTTTT.

The V and J genes are TRBV6-5 and TRBJ1-4, with 10 bases matching TRBD1. Germline-derived CDR1 and CDR2 are MNHEY and SVGAGI. The V and J ends lost 7 bases and 6 bases, in that order; junction bases with no gene match: 2. CDR3 length: 13 amino acids. The CDR3 coding sequence is TGTGCCAGCACCGGGACAGGGGATGAAAAACTGTTTTTT. It specifies CASTGTGDEKLFF.

The chain carries TRBV24-1 and TRBJ2-3; D is perhaps TRBD2 (5 bases). The CDR3 has 15 residues. The V gene lost 1 base and the J gene lost 5 bases, with 12 bases spanning the gap. The V gene's germline CDR1 is KGHDR and CDR2 SFDVKD. CDR3 coding DNA: TGTGCCACCAGTGATTTCACCAGTCGGGAAGATACGCAGTATTTT. Translated: CATSDFTSREDTQYF.

The chain employs TRBV29-1 and TRBJ2-1; D not certain. V gave up 3 bases and J gave up 10 bases, with 16 bases separating them. The CDR3 contains 13 residues. Per germline, CDR1 SQVTM and CDR2 ANQGSEA. This CDR3 reads CSVDRVGKTEQFF. The DNA for the CDR3 is TGCAGCGTTGACCGGGTCGGTAAAACGGAGCAGTTCTTC.

CDR3: CASSLVPGRGNEQFF. The CDR3 nucleotides read TGTGCCAGCAGCTTGGTTCCAGGCAGGGGTAATGAGCAGTTCTTC. The chain links TRBV5-5 to TRBJ2-1, with D possibly being TRBD1 (6 bases). Germline V gene sequence: CDR1 SGHKS, CDR2 YYEKEE (reference sequence). The CDR3 is made up of 15 amino acids. The V end lost 0 bases, the J end lost 7 bases, and 14 bases lay between the germline ends.

J is TRBJ2-1 and V is TRBV9; the D gene is possibly TRBD2 (5 bases). V lost 0 bases and J 2 bases, leaving 9 bases between the germline ends. The CDR3 runs to 15 residues. Germline CDR1 and CDR2: SGDLS and YYNGEE. The CDR3 loop is CASSVEGVTYNEQFF. The CDR3 nucleotides are TGTGCCAGCAGCGTAGAGGGAGTAACCTACAATGAGCAGTTCTTC.

The chain recombines TRBV7-9 with TRBJ2-7, with D tentatively TRBD1 (6 bases). CDR1 SEHNR and CDR2 FQNEAQ come from the germline V gene (reference sequence). The CDR3 consists of 15 residues. V was pared by 3 bases and J by 3 bases, with 15 bases between. The CDR3 bases are TGTGCCAGCAGCTTTCCACAGGGTACGAACTACGAGCAGTACTTC. Its protein is CASSFPQGTNYEQYF.

The chain links TRBV5-1 to TRBJ1-1; tentative D call: TRBD1 (6 bases). The CDR3 consists of 13 residues. The germline V gene encodes CDR1 SGHRS and CDR2 YFSETQ. With 4 bases removed from V and 1 base from J, the gap between germline ends came to 8 bases. The CDR3 coding sequence is TGCGCCAGCAGCAAGGGACAGAACACTGAAGCTTTCTTT. Amino acids: CASSKGQNTEAFF.